The 4 T cell receptor beta chains below were found in one sample sequenced in a study of blood T cell repertoires in COVID-19. Clones were sequenced by immunoSEQ multiplex PCR, and TCRdb holds only the in-frame ones, with some missing. The repertoire consists of roughly 39,000 clones, with around 95% occurring once and the leading ten covering around 4%. The sequencing input was peripheral blood. These receptors all stem from a human donor with active COVID-19. The donor label of this sample is uncertain.

This rearrangement joins TRBV7-2 to TRBJ2-1, with a possible D match to TRBD1 (5 bases). The ends were cut back, 0 bases at V and 3 bases at J, with 9 bases in the middle. Germline-derived CDR1 and CDR2 are SGHTA and FQGNSA. There are 15 residues in the CDR3. The chain's CDR3 is CASSLAQANYNEQFF. Here the CDR3 DNA reads TGTGCCAGCAGCTTAGCACAGGCAAACTACAATGAGCAGTTCTTC.

The chain recombines TRBV2 with TRBJ1-1, with D maybe TRBD1 (5 bases). Trimming took 5 bases from V and 1 from J, leaving 11 bases between them. The CDR3 has 14 residues. Germline V CDR1 and CDR2: SNHLY, FYNNEI. CDR3 sequence (DNA): TGTGCCAGCAGTATACAGGTGAAGAACACTGAAGCTTTCTTT. Its translation is CASSIQVKNTEAFF.

The chain's CDR3 is CASSLDPLAGGRDQETQYF. As DNA, the CDR3 is TGTGCCAGCAGCTTAGATCCACTAGCGGGAGGGCGGGACCAAGAGACCCAGTACTTC. This sequence joins TRBV7-9 and TRBJ2-5, with TRBD2 identical over 13 bases. Per the germline V gene, CDR1 is SEHNR and CDR2 is FQNEAQ (reference sequence). This CDR3 has 19 residues. Trimming removed 1 base from V and 0 bases from J; junction bases left unmatched: 8.

This sequence joins TRBV12-3 or TRBV12-4 and TRBJ1-2; tentative D call: TRBD1 (5 bases). The length of the CDR3 is 13 residues. V lost 6 bases and J 4 bases, leaving 12 bases between the germline ends. In DNA form, the CDR3 reads TGTGCCAGCAGGGCCAGGGAAATCTATGGCTACACCTTC. This encodes CASRAREIYGYTF.